This TCR beta chain was documented in a study of T cell clusters in autoimmune cytopenias. Each sample's input was about 270 ng genomic DNA, roughly 40,000 genome equivalents. This CDR3 is 15 amino acids long. TRB rearrangements were amplified by touch-down multiplex PCR with mixed TRB-A/B primers. TCRdb reprocessed the multiplex PCR reads and keeps a single row for each CDR3 protein, giving no DNA. This sample's table reports roughly 7,000 distinct CDR3 sequences. Separately, the same data were catalogued under a study of T cell repertoires in aging, cancer and after chemotherapy.

The chain is built from TRBV12-3 or TRBV12-4 and TRBJ2-7; the TRBD2 assignment by TCRdb is unverifiable without DNA. This clonotype was obtained from a human donor in good health. The specimen was peripheral blood. The CDR3 loop is CASSTTSGNSYEQYF.